This TCR beta chain was retrieved from a study of TIL therapy for anti-PD-1-resistant metastatic lung cancer. Study overall: Patients then received nivolumab; progressors got lymphodepletion, TIL and IL-2. By whole-exome sequencing, median non-synonymous tumor mutation burden was approximately 1.4 mutations per megabase. Points from the study as a whole: Patients were highly selected, enriched for treatment-naive, never-smoker and oncogene-addicted cases. The baseline peripheral repertoire was partially replaced by infused TIL clonotypes that later decayed.

Trimming shortened V by 3 bases and J by 5 bases, and 15 bases separated the two germline ends. The length of the CDR3 is 15 residues. Germline CDR1 is SGHRS and CDR2 is YFSETQ. Sequencing used immunoSEQ v3. Produced via immunoSEQ multiplex PCR; TCRdb's table is partial and in-frame only. The sample contains some 57,000 clones, around 86% of which appear only once. Regarding time point: pre-treatment sample, taken before nivolumab and TIL therapy. This clone occurred a few times. Its antigen remains unidentified. This specimen consisted of blood, obtained at baseline. This sequence was found in a person aged 25-85 years with non-small cell lung cancer. The V call is TRBV5-1, the J call TRBJ2-1, with D perhaps TRBD2 (5 bases). CDR3 nucleotides: TGCGCCAGCAGCTCCTCTGGGCGGGTCAACAATGAGCAGTTCTTC. Residues: CASSSSGRVNNEQFF.